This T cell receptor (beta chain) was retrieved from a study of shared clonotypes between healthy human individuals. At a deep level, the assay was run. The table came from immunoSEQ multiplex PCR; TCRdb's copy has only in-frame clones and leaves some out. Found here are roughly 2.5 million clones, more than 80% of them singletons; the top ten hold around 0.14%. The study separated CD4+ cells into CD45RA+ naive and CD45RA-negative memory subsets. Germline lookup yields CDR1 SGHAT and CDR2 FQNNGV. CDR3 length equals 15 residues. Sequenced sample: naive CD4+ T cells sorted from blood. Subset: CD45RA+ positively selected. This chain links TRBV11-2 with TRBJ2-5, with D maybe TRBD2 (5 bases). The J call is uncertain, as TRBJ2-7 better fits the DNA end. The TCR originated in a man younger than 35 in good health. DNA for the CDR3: TGTGCCAGCAGCCGAGTAGCGTTCCCCTCCTACGAGCAGTACTTC. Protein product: CASSRVAFPSYEQYF.